This entry lists 14 T cell receptor beta chains sequenced from one sample in a study of cytomegalovirus exposure and HLA in healthy donors. The repertoire was sequenced with immunoSEQ multiplex PCR; TCRdb's copy has only in-frame clones and lacks some. The table records 120,000 to 150,000 clones, roughly nine tenths of them present only once. The sequencing input was PBMCs. Receptors originate from a man between 18 and 35 years old in good health and CMV-seronegative.

The chain links TRBV4-3 to TRBJ2-3; D may be TRBD2 (6 bases). Trimming pared 1 base from V and 0 bases from J, leaving 14 bases between. Germline CDR1 LGHNA, CDR2 YSLEER. The CDR3 has 17 amino acids. Here the CDR3 DNA reads TGCGCCAGCAGCCAAGGGAGAGGAGGGTCTAGCACAGATACGCAGTATTTT. Translating it yields CASSQGRGGSSTDTQYF.

This rearrangement joins TRBV6-5 to TRBJ1-5; 7 nucleotides line up with TRBD1. Germline CDR1 is MNHEY and CDR2 is SVGAGI. This CDR3 contains 14 residues. Trimming at V came to 4 bases and at J to 7 bases, leaving 7 bases not matched to a gene. The CDR3 loop is CASSFRQGHQPQHF. DNA of the CDR3: TGTGCCAGCAGTTTCCGACAGGGTCACCAGCCCCAGCATTTT.

CDR3 DNA: TGTGCCAGCACCCAGGCAGGTTCATACGAGCAGTACTTC. Translation: CASTQAGSYEQYF. The J gene is TRBJ2-7, the V gene TRBV27; no clear D gene. This CDR3 is built from 13 residues. CDR1 is MNHEY, CDR2 SMNVEV, per germline (reference sequence). The V end was cut by 7 bases, the J end by 4 bases, with 14 bases between.

This sequence joins TRBV5-1 and TRBJ2-1; possibly TRBD1 for D (5 bases). This CDR3 comprises 12 residues. Germline assignment: CDR1 SGHRS and CDR2 YFSETQ. Trimming removed 1 base from V and 7 bases from J, with 6 bases in between. CDR3: CASSLNRNEQFF. The CDR3 region has the DNA TGCGCCAGCAGCTTGAACAGGAATGAGCAGTTCTTC.

The chain is built from TRBV18 and TRBJ2-3; 12 nucleotides match TRBD2. The CDR3 consists of 16 residues. Germline values: CDR1 KGHSH, CDR2 LQKENI. After removal of 3 bases from V and 2 bases from J, the junction contained 3 bases not matched to a gene. The DNA of the CDR3 is TGTGCCAGCTCACCGGGACTAGCGGGCCCCACAGATACGCAGTATTTT. The encoded protein is CASSPGLAGPTDTQYF.

The V and J genes are TRBV4-1 and TRBJ1-2; no clear D. Trimming stripped 1 base from V and 3 bases from J, with 9 bases between. The germline V gene has CDR1 MGHRA and CDR2 YSYEKL. This CDR3 is built from 14 residues. Here the CDR3 DNA reads TGCGCCAGCAGCCAAGGAACAGTCGACTATGGCTACACCTTC. Translation: CASSQGTVDYGYTF.

The V and J genes are TRBV6-1 and TRBJ1-5, with 9 bases lining up with TRBD1. Germline V gene sequence: CDR1 MNHNS, CDR2 SASEGT. This CDR3 contains 13 residues. V gave up 10 bases and J gave up 7 bases; unmatched junction bases: 8. Here the CDR3 reads CAITGGNLQPQHF. The CDR3 DNA reads as TGTGCCATCACAGGGGGCAATTTGCAGCCCCAGCATTTT.

The chain joins TRBV2 to TRBJ2-7; TRBD2 aligns across 9 bases. The V segment lost 1 base and the J segment 7 bases; nucleotides outside the gene matches: 2. The CDR3 spans 13 residues. Looked up from germline, CDR1 is SNHLY and CDR2 is FYNNEI. CDR3 sequence: CASSEELAGEQYF. The CDR3 nucleotides read TGTGCCAGCAGTGAAGAGCTAGCGGGGGAGCAGTACTTC.

As for this clone: The junction and the germline gene differ at one end; a read error may be behind it. The rearrangement joins TRBV9 to TRBJ2-3; D not certain. Germline lookup yields CDR1 SGDLS and CDR2 YYNGEE. The CDR3 is 11 residues long. The CDR3 DNA reads as TGTGCCAGCAGCGTAGATACGTTTCTGGCCTTT. It encodes CASSVDTFLAF.

Only one count was recorded for this clone. The same CDR3 also results from other DNA sequences found in this sample. The CDR3 loop reads CASSPRQGVSTEAFF. The CDR3 bases are TGTGCCAGCAGCCCTCGACAGGGGGTGAGCACTGAAGCTTTCTTT. The J gene is TRBJ1-1, the V gene TRBV7-9; TRBD1 aligns across 9 bases. There are 15 residues in the CDR3. J lost 4 bases, V lost 5 bases, and 8 bases had no gene match. Germline V gene sequence: CDR1 SEHNR, CDR2 FQNEAQ (reference sequence).

The chain recombines TRBV11-3 with TRBJ2-2; the D gene is possibly TRBD2 (5 bases). Trimming took off 5 bases at V and 5 bases at J, with 15 bases between the two ends. The CDR3 is made up of 15 amino acids. Germline V CDR1 and CDR2: SGHNT, YENEEA. In nucleotides, the CDR3 is TGTGCCAGCAGCACCCTCGGGTCGGGGACCGGGGAGCTGTTTTTT. This codes for CASSTLGSGTGELFF.

This sequence joins TRBV5-1 and TRBJ2-5, with 7 bases fitting TRBD1. The ends lost 0 bases at V and 5 bases at J; junction bases unmatched: 16. Germline V lookup: CDR1 SGHRS, CDR2 YFSETQ. This CDR3 has 18 residues. CDR3 nucleotides: TGCGCCAGCAGCTTGGTGGTATGGCAGGGGGTCTTAGGCGAGACCCAGTACTTC. Amino acid sequence: CASSLVVWQGVLGETQYF. The whole variable domain, filled in from reference TRBV5-1 and TRBJ2-5, reads KAGVTQTPRYLIKTRGQQVTLSCSPISGHRSVSWYQQTPGQGLQFLFEYFSETQRNKGNFPGRFSGRQFSNSRSEMNVSTLELGDSALYLCASSLVVWQGVLGETQYFGPGTRLLVL.

As for this clone: At the DNA level, this CDR3 is encoded by other sequences in the same sample as well. The rearrangement uses TRBV6-1 and TRBJ1-6; weak D call: TRBD1 (5 bases). Germline V gene lookup returns CDR1 MNHNS and CDR2 SASEGT. The CDR3 runs 14 residues. V was cut by 1 base and J by 7 bases, with 8 bases left in between. CDR3 nucleotides: TGTGCCAGCAGTGAAGGGCAGGGAAATTCACCCCTCCACTTT. Residues: CASSEGQGNSPLHF.

The CDR3 nucleotides are TGTGCCAGCTCACCCACGGGCGGGCGGCTAGCGGGATTTGGGTCCTACAATGAGCAGTTCTTC. Its protein is CASSPTGGRLAGFGSYNEQFF. V is TRBV18 and J is TRBJ2-1; 9 bases are shared with TRBD2. The CDR3 runs to 21 residues. Trimming removed 3 bases from V and 1 base from J; junction bases left unmatched: 19. Germline CDR1 and CDR2: KGHSH and LQKENI.